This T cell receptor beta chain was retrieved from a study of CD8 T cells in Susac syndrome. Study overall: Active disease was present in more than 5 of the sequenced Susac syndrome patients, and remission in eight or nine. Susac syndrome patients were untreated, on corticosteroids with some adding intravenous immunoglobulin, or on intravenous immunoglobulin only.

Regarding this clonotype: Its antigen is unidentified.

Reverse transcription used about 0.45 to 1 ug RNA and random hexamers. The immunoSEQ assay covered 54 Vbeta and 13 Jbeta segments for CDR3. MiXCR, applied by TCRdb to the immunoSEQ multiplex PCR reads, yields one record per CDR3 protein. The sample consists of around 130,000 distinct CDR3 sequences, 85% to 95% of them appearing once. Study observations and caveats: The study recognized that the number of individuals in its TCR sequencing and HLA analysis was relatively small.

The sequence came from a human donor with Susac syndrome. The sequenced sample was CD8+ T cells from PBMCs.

The CDR3 nucleotides read TGTGCCAGCAGGCCCGAGTCCTTATACAATGAGCAGTTCTTC. This translates into CASRPESLYNEQFF. The J gene is TRBJ2-1, the V gene TRBV2, with D hard to call. The V gene lost 6 bases and the J gene lost 4 bases, with 13 bases spanning the gap. Per the germline V gene, CDR1 is SNHLY and CDR2 is FYNNEI. The CDR3 consists of 14 residues.